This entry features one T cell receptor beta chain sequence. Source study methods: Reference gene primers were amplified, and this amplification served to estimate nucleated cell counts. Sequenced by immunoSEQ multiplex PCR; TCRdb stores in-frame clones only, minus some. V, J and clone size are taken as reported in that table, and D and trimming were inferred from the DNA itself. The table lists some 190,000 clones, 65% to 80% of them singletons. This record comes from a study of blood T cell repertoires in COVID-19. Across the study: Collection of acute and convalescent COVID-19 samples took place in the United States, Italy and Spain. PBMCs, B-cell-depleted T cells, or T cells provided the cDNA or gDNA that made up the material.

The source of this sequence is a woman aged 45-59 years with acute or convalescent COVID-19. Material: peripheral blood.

CDR3: CASSLSSIQETQYF. The CDR3 DNA reads TGTGCCAGCAGCTTAAGTAGTATCCAAGAGACCCAGTACTTC. This chain uses TRBV7-6 with TRBJ2-5; D not resolved. The CDR3 covers 14 residues. Trimming removed 2 bases from V and 1 base from J, with 8 bases in between. Germline V CDR1 and CDR2: SGHVS, FNYEAQ.